This TCR beta chain emerged from a study of blood T cells in healthy people across ages. Study-wide context: About one barcoded beta molecule per two T cells was captured by template switching. Study-wide results and caveats: No one knew whether donors had CMV, which possibly confounded expanded clonotype changes.

Sample-barcoded 5' priming and a J-beta primer mix drove a second PCR of about 6 to 11 cycles. From the 5' RACE reads, TCRdb called clonotypes with MiXCR, one entry per CDR3 protein. Of hundreds of thousands of distinct CDR3 sequences listed, 45% to 50% were seen once; the top ten hold roughly 13%. Concerning this clonotype: Its antigen is not identified.

This CDR3 spans 13 amino acids. Trimming stripped 3 bases from V and 4 bases from J, with 10 bases between. Germline V gives CDR1 DFQATT, CDR2 SNEGSKA (reference sequence). This receptor was taken from a man under 40 in good health. Source material: blood. The chain joins TRBV20-1 to TRBJ1-3; D is undetermined. The CDR3 DNA is TGCAGTGCTAGTTTGGGTGGCGGAAACACCATATATTTT. Translated: CSASLGGGNTIYF.